These 7 T cell receptor beta chains were sequenced from one sample in a study of molecular identifiers for immune sequencing clone quantification. Via MiXCR, TCRdb re-called the PCR reads, giving one row per CDR3 protein. This sample yields about half a million distinct CDR3 sequences, of which over 20% are seen a single time; more than 0.8% belongs to the top ten. Material for sequencing was naive CD8+ T cells from blood, with Jurkat cell RNA spiked in. Noted subset: FACS-sorted CD8+CD4-CCR7+CD45RA+ naive T cells. The receptors stem from a human donor in good health. Some libraries in this study had Jurkat cell RNA spiked in.

This clonotype was seen a few times. The gene calls are TRBV29-1 and TRBJ2-7; D could derive from TRBD1 or TRBD2 (5 bases each). This CDR3 comprises 13 residues. Per germline, CDR1 SQVTM and CDR2 ANQGSEA. V lost 4 bases and J 3 bases, leaving 13 bases between the germline ends. CDR3 nucleotide sequence: TGCAGCGTTGCACCAGGGAGTAACTACGAGCAGTACTTC. Translated: CSVAPGSNYEQYF.

This clonotype was counted between two and nine times. The chain employs TRBV6-2 or TRBV6-3 and TRBJ2-1; TRBD1 matches 8 bases. This CDR3 is built from 13 residues. Losses at the gene ends were 6 bases for V and 6 bases for J; bases not matched to a gene: 4. Germline-derived CDR1 and CDR2 are MNHEY and SVGEGT. Written as DNA, the CDR3 is TGTGCCAGCAGCGAAGACAGGGGCAATGAGCAGTTCTTC. Its translation is CASSEDRGNEQFF.

At least ten counts were recorded for this clonotype. The rearrangement uses TRBV27 and TRBJ2-6, with a weak D call TRBD1 (6 bases). Trimming pared 1 base from V and 1 base from J, leaving 8 bases between. Germline loops: CDR1 MNHEY, CDR2 SMNVEV (reference sequence). The CDR3 is 16 residues long. The CDR3 coding sequence is TGTGCCAGCAGTTTATTAGGGGGTTCTGGGGCCAACGTCCTGACTTTC. Translation: CASSLLGGSGANVLTF.

This clonotype was detected ten times or more. This chain links TRBV4-3 with TRBJ2-7; 11 bases are a match to TRBD1. V was pared by 1 base and J by 4 bases, with 0 bases of the junction left unmatched. The CDR3 runs to 14 residues. CDR1 is LGHNA and CDR2 is YSLEER in the germline V gene. The DNA of the CDR3 is TGCGCCAGCAGCCAAGGGGACAGGGGGTACGAGCAGTACTTC. Translated: CASSQGDRGYEQYF.

The rearrangement uses TRBV6-2 or TRBV6-3 and TRBJ2-3; 7 bases match TRBD2. The CDR3 is 16 residues long. Germline loops: CDR1 MNHEY, CDR2 SVGEGT. Trimming removed 7 bases from V and 2 bases from J; junction bases left unmatched: 12. The CDR3 DNA follows: TGTGCCAGCACCGAAGGCCCGACTAGCCCCACAGATACGCAGTATTTT. It codes for CASTEGPTSPTDTQYF.

V and J are TRBV6-4 and TRBJ1-1, with 7 positions matching TRBD1. CDR3 length: 16 amino acids. Germline V gene data show CDR1 as MRHNA and CDR2 as SNTAGT. The ends lost 3 bases at V and 1 base at J; junction bases unmatched: 8. In DNA, the CDR3 is TGTGCCAGCAGTGAGCACACAGGGGCAGAGAACACTGAAGCTTTCTTT. Translation gives CASSEHTGAENTEAFF.

This clonotype was counted at least ten times. The chain is built from TRBV12-3 or TRBV12-4 and TRBJ1-6; D not certain. The CDR3 extends over 13 amino acids. V was cut by 0 bases and J by 6 bases, with 3 bases left in between. The CDR3 is CASSLAVNSPLHF. DNA of the CDR3: TGTGCCAGCAGTTTAGCGGTTAATTCACCCCTCCACTTT.